These 5 T cell receptor beta chains share one sample of origin, sequenced in a study of CD8+ T cells in alopecia areata (dated by TCRdb to about 2018). The time point label of this sample denotes: roughly 24 weeks on oral tofacitinib. The sample's treatment or condition, from its label and the paper: oral pan-JAK inhibitor, 5-10 mg twice daily. Libraries came from the immunoSEQ multiplex PCR assay. RNA was extracted from all samples and reverse transcribed into cDNA, which served as template for TCR sequencing. Sourced from immuneACCESS, this table was stored by TCRdb with only in-frame sequences that have V and J called. A share of the clones is absent; for the studies checked, an unresolved V gene accounts for under half, and the remainder has no known explanation. Counted in this sample were over 100,000 clones; roughly 50% of them appeared once. In total, the top ten clones hold 12% of the sample.

Material: CD8+ T cells sorted from blood, obtained at week 24, from a patient treated with tofacitinib. The source is a human donor with alopecia areata.

The chain employs TRBV5-1 and TRBJ2-7; 7 bases align to TRBD1. CDR3 length: 14 residues. CDR1 and CDR2 (germline): SGHRS, YFSETQ. V trimming: 2 bases; J trimming: 5 bases; junction bases outside the gene matches: 7. CDR3 nucleotides: TGCGCCAGCAGCTTATACAGGGGTAATGACGAGCAGTACTTC. Translating it yields CASSLYRGNDEQYF.

V and J are TRBV7-9 and TRBJ2-5; possible D gene TRBD1, 5 bases. This CDR3 region has 14 residues. The V gene's germline CDR1 is SEHNR and CDR2 FQNEAQ (reference sequence). The germline V and J ends were trimmed by 1 base and 2 bases, with 8 bases remaining between them. CDR3 protein: CASSLVQAQETQYF. CDR3 nucleotides: TGTGCCAGCAGCTTAGTACAGGCTCAAGAGACCCAGTACTTC.

This clone has a handful of counts. This chain connects TRBV30 to TRBJ2-2, with D perhaps TRBD2 (6 bases). V was cut by 0 bases and J by 7 bases, with 15 bases left in between. Germline assignment: CDR1 GTSNPN and CDR2 SVGIG (reference sequence). The CDR3 extends over 15 amino acids. The CDR3 DNA sequence: TGTGCCTGGAGTGTACTTAGGGGCGGGAACGGGGAGCTGTTTTTT. This encodes CAWSVLRGGNGELFF. Combining the CDR3 with reference TRBV30 and TRBJ2-2 gives the whole variable domain SQTIHQWPATLVQPVGSPLSLECTVEGTSNPNLYWYRQAAGRGLQLLFYSVGIGQISSEVPQNLSASRPQDRQFILSSKKLLLSDSGFYLCAWSVLRGGNGELFFGEGSRLTVL.

V is TRBV11-2 and J is TRBJ2-2, with D perhaps matching TRBD1 (6 bases). The CDR3 covers 17 residues. Germline assignment: CDR1 SGHAT and CDR2 FQNNGV. Trimming pared 3 bases from V and 2 bases from J, leaving 16 bases between. In DNA, the CDR3 is TGTGCCAGCAGCTTTCACCTGGGGGCCCGAAACACCGGGGAGCTGTTTTTT. Its protein is CASSFHLGARNTGELFF.

This chain uses TRBV6-1 with TRBJ2-7; 7 positions match TRBD1. V gave up 4 bases and J gave up 1 base; unmatched junction bases: 10. Per germline, CDR1 MNHNS and CDR2 SASEGT. This CDR3 contains 16 residues. CDR3 amino acids: CASSVGRGPPSYEQYF. The CDR3 nucleotides read TGTGCCAGCAGTGTAGGAAGGGGGCCTCCTTCCTACGAGCAGTACTTC.